This T cell receptor (beta chain) appears in the sequencing data of a study of CD8 T cells in Susac syndrome. RNA totalling roughly 0.5 to 1 ug underwent reverse transcription with random hexamers. Amplification of the TCR beta CDR3 was carried out by immunoSEQ multiplex PCR, which spanned a total of 54 Vbeta and 13 Jbeta segments. A single record per CDR3 protein comes from TCRdb applying MiXCR to the immunoSEQ multiplex PCR reads. The data hold around 130,000 distinct CDR3 sequences, with 90% to 95% observed a single time. This clonotype has just a few counts. V was trimmed by 5 bases and J by 0 bases, leaving 8 bases between them. Germline CDR1 reads MNHNS; CDR2 reads SASEGT. The CDR3 is 13 amino acids.

The sequence derives from a human donor with multiple sclerosis. The rearrangement uses TRBV6-1 and TRBJ2-7; no reliable D call. The sample was CD4+ T cells from PBMCs. Here the CDR3 reads CASSRSLSYEQYF. CDR3 coding DNA: TGTGCCAGCAGTAGGTCTCTCTCCTACGAGCAGTACTTC.